The 20 T cell receptor beta chains below were found in one sample sequenced in a study of T cell responses to AZD1222 COVID-19 vaccine. Clones were read by immunoSEQ multiplex PCR, and TCRdb kept only the in-frame ones, dropping some. The data show about 130,000 clones, roughly 88% seen once. The sample here was peripheral blood, taken on day 0 of MenACWY control vaccination. The receptors come from an adult in good health.

This clone was seen just once. The V gene is TRBV3-1 (or the pseudogene TRBV3-2), the J gene TRBJ1-4; weak D call: TRBD1 (5 bases). The V end lost 4 bases, the J end lost 14 bases, and 14 bases lay between the germline ends. The CDR3 contains 12 residues. Germline values: CDR1 LGHDT, CDR2 YNNKEL (reference sequence). The CDR3 loop is CASSPDSGGLFF. CDR3 nucleotides: TGTGCCAGCAGCCCTGACAGCGGAGGGCTGTTTTTT.

The chain has TRBV3-1 (or the pseudogene TRBV3-2) and TRBJ2-1; a weak D match, TRBD2 (6 bases). Trimming took off 6 bases at V and 4 bases at J, with 10 bases between the two ends. The germline CDR1 and CDR2 sequences are LGHDT and YNNKEL (reference sequence). This CDR3 has 13 residues. CDR3 sequence (DNA): TGTGCCAGCAGTTGGGACTGGTACAATGAGCAGTTCTTC. It specifies CASSWDWYNEQFF.

V is TRBV2 and J is TRBJ1-1; 8 bases align to TRBD1. After removal of 6 bases from V and 6 bases from J, the junction contained 9 bases not matched to a gene. Looked up from germline, CDR1 is SNHLY and CDR2 is FYNNEI. The CDR3 sequence is 14 residues long. DNA of the CDR3: TGTGCCAGCAGGGCACCGGGACAGGTCGCTGAAGCTTTCTTT. Translating gives CASRAPGQVAEAFF.

The rearrangement links TRBV5-5 to TRBJ1-2, with D perhaps TRBD1 (6 bases). V was trimmed by 0 bases and J by 5 bases, leaving 14 bases between them. The CDR3 length is 15 residues. Germline V gene sequence: CDR1 SGHKS, CDR2 YYEKEE (reference sequence). CDR3: CASSLAPGAEYGYTF. The CDR3, as DNA: TGTGCCAGCAGCTTGGCCCCAGGGGCCGAGTATGGCTACACCTTC.

The chain has TRBV28 and TRBJ1-2, with D hard to call. The CDR3 runs 14 residues. Germline values: CDR1 MDHEN, CDR2 SYDVKM. The V and J ends lost 7 bases and 4 bases respectively, with 16 bases between them. The CDR3 loop is CASNPGRAAYGYTF. The DNA for the CDR3 is TGTGCCAGCAACCCGGGGAGGGCTGCCTATGGCTACACCTTC.

This sequence joins TRBV7-2 and TRBJ2-5, with a weak D call TRBD1 (6 bases). V lost 3 bases to trimming and J lost 3 bases, with 8 bases between them. The CDR3 is 13 amino acids. In germline, CDR1 is SGHTA, CDR2 FQGNSA. CDR3: CASSLGHKETQYF. Here the CDR3 DNA reads TGTGCCAGCAGCTTGGGACACAAAGAGACCCAGTACTTC.

This clone was detected only a few times. The CDR3 DNA reads TGTGCCAGCAGCTATGGGGGGACTAGCGGGGCAGATACGCAGTATTTT. Translated: CASSYGGTSGADTQYF. The chain has TRBV5-4 and TRBJ2-3; 13 bases match TRBD2. This CDR3 region has 16 residues. Trimming cost V 3 bases and J 4 bases; bases outside gene matches: 5. Germline V CDR1 and CDR2: SGHNT, YYREEE (reference sequence).

The chain combines TRBV27 with TRBJ2-1; 9 bases are shared with TRBD2. The CDR3 spans 14 residues. With 6 bases clipped from V and 6 bases from J, the junction kept 6 bases outside the gene matches. Germline assignment: CDR1 MNHEY and CDR2 SMNVEV (reference sequence). This CDR3 is CASSWGLAGNEQFF. As DNA, the CDR3 is TGTGCCAGCAGCTGGGGACTAGCAGGCAATGAGCAGTTCTTC.

V and J are TRBV19 and TRBJ1-3, with D possibly TRBD1 on 5 matching bases. This CDR3 has 15 residues. Germline CDR1 is LNHDA and CDR2 is SQIVND (reference sequence). The ends were cut back, 7 bases at V and 0 bases at J, with 13 bases in the middle. As DNA, the CDR3 is TGTGCCAGTACCAACAAGAGGGGCTCTGGAAACACCATATATTTT. Protein sequence: CASTNKRGSGNTIYF.

V gene TRBV18 combines with J gene TRBJ1-1, with TRBD1 matching 7 bases. J gave up 3 bases and V 3 bases, and 4 bases lay outside the gene matches. Germline CDR1 KGHSH, CDR2 LQKENI. This CDR3 comprises 14 residues. The CDR3 DNA reads TGTGCCAGCTCACCGCTAACAGGGGACACTGAAGCTTTCTTT. Residues: CASSPLTGDTEAFF.

The J gene is TRBJ2-3, the V gene TRBV7-7, with 8 bases lining up with TRBD1. Germline values: CDR1 SSHAT, CDR2 FNYEAQ (reference sequence). The V and J ends lost 1 base and 1 base, in that order; junction bases with no gene match: 7. The CDR3 totals 17 residues. Here the CDR3 reads CASSLGSGGRGTDTQYF. The CDR3 bases are TGTGCCAGCAGCTTAGGGTCAGGGGGCCGTGGCACAGATACGCAGTATTTT.

The V and J genes are TRBV28 and TRBJ1-6, with D possibly TRBD1 on 5 matching bases. Between the trimmed V and J ends, which lost 7 bases and 8 bases, there was a span of 9 bases. Germline V gives CDR1 MDHEN, CDR2 SYDVKM. The CDR3 is 12 amino acids. CDR3 sequence: CASNRGYSPLHF. The DNA for the CDR3 is TGTGCCAGCAATCGGGGGTATTCACCCCTCCACTTT.

V gene TRBV3-1 (or the pseudogene TRBV3-2) combines with J gene TRBJ1-3; 8 bases are shared with TRBD1. Germline V gene data show CDR1 as LGHDT and CDR2 as YNNKEL (reference sequence). This CDR3 has 15 residues. After removal of 5 bases from V and 0 bases from J, the junction contained 3 bases not matched to a gene. The CDR3: CASSYRGYSGNTIYF. The CDR3 coding sequence is TGTGCCAGCAGCTACAGGGGGTACTCTGGAAACACCATATATTTT.

J is TRBJ1-4 and V is TRBV3-1 (or the pseudogene TRBV3-2); TRBD1 agrees at 12 bases. The CDR3 is 14 residues long. V shed 3 bases and J 8 bases; nucleotides not matched to a gene: 1. Germline loops: CDR1 LGHDT, CDR2 YNNKEL (reference sequence). The CDR3 is CASSHGTGGEKLFF. Here the CDR3 DNA reads TGTGCCAGCAGCCATGGGACAGGGGGCGAAAAACTGTTTTTT.

The genes are TRBV5-1 and TRBJ2-7; weak D call: TRBD1 (5 bases). The CDR3 runs 12 residues. The germline V gene has CDR1 SGHRS and CDR2 YFSETQ. V lost 5 bases and J 3 bases, leaving 9 bases between the germline ends. The CDR3 sequence: CASRLDSYEQYF. The CDR3 DNA follows: TGCGCCAGCAGACTCGACAGCTACGAGCAGTACTTC.

V is TRBV10-2 and J is TRBJ2-1, with 8 bases lining up with TRBD2. The CDR3 sequence is 14 residues long. V was clipped by 5 bases and J by 8 bases; unmatched bases: 8. CDR1 and CDR2 (germline): WSHSY, SAAADI. CDR3: CASSRSSGVDEQFF. The DNA for the CDR3 is TGCGCCAGCAGTAGGAGTAGCGGGGTTGATGAGCAGTTCTTC.

This clone was counted only a few times. The CDR3 here is CASSQIHTKSYGYTF. The CDR3 DNA is TGTGCCAGCTCACAAATTCACACGAAATCCTATGGCTACACCTTC. The chain is built from TRBV18 and TRBJ1-2, with D hard to call. The CDR3 runs to 15 residues. Germline CDR1 and CDR2: KGHSH and LQKENI. V lost 4 bases and J 4 bases, leaving 16 bases between the germline ends.

The chain is built from TRBV10-2 and TRBJ1-1; 7 nucleotides line up with TRBD1. Trimming removed 4 bases from V and 1 base from J; junction bases left unmatched: 3. CDR3 length equals 14 residues. Germline V CDR1 and CDR2: WSHSY, SAAADI. The CDR3 loop reads CASSGRGGNTEAFF. DNA of the CDR3: TGCGCCAGCAGTGGCAGGGGGGGGAACACTGAAGCTTTCTTT.

The chain uses TRBV28 and TRBJ1-2; D is unresolved. Germline CDR1 is MDHEN and CDR2 is SYDVKM. The CDR3 has 15 amino acids. V gave up 3 bases and J gave up 4 bases, with 15 bases separating them. The CDR3 protein is CASSLETLTLYGYTF. As DNA, the CDR3 is TGTGCCAGCAGTTTGGAAACTCTTACCCTCTATGGCTACACCTTC.

This chain connects TRBV4-2 to TRBJ2-1; D gene unclear. V shed 1 base and J shed 7 bases, with 17 bases lying between them. The CDR3 totals 16 residues. Germline CDR1 and CDR2: LGHNA and YNFKEQ. DNA for the CDR3: TGTGCCAGCAGCCAAGTAAGGCGTGAGGTTCGGAATGAGCAGTTCTTC. This gives the protein CASSQVRREVRNEQFF.